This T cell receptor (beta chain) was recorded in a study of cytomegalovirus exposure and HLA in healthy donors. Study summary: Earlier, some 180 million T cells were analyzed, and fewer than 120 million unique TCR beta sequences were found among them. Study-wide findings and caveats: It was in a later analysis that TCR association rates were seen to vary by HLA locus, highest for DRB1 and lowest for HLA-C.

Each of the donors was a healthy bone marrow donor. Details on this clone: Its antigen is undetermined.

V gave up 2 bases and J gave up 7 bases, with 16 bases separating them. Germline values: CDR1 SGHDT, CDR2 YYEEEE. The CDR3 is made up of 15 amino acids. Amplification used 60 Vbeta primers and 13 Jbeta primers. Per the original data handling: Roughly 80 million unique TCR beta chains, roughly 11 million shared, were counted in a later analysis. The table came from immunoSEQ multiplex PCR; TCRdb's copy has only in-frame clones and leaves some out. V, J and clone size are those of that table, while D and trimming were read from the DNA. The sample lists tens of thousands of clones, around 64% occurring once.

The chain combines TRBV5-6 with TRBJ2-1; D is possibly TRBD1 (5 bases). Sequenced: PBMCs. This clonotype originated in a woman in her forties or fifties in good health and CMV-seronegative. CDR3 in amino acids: CASSFVPGPPNEQFF. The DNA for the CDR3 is TGTGCCAGCAGCTTCGTCCCAGGGCCCCCTAATGAGCAGTTCTTC.